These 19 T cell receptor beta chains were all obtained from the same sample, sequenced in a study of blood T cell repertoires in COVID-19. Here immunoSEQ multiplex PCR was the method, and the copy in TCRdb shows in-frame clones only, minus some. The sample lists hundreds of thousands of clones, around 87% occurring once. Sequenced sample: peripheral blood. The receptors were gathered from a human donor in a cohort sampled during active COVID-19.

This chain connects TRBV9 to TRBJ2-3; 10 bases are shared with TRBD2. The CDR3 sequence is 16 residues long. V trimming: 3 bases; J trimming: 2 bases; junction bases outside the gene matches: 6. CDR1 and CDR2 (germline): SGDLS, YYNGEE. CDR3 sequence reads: CASSASGGVPTDTQYF. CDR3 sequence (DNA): TGTGCCAGCAGCGCTAGCGGGGGCGTTCCCACAGATACGCAGTATTTT.

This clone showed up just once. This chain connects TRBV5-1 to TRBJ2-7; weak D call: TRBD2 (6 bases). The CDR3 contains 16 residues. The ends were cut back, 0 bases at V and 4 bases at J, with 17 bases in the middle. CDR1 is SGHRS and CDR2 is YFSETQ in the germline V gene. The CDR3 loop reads CASSLGVAGTGYEQYF. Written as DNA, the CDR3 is TGCGCCAGCAGCTTGGGAGTTGCGGGAACCGGTTACGAGCAGTACTTC.

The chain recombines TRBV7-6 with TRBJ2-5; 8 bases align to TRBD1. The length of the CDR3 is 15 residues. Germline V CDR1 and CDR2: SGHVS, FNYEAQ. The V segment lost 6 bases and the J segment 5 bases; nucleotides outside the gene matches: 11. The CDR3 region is CASRLGQGEGETQYF. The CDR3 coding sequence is TGTGCCAGCAGACTTGGACAGGGAGAGGGGGAGACCCAGTACTTC.

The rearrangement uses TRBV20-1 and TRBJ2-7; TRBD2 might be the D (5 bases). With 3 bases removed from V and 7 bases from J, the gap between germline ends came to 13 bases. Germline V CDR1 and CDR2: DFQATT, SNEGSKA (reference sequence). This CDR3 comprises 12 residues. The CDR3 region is CSASNEGWEQYF. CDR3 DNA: TGCAGTGCTAGTAACGAGGGCTGGGAGCAGTACTTC.

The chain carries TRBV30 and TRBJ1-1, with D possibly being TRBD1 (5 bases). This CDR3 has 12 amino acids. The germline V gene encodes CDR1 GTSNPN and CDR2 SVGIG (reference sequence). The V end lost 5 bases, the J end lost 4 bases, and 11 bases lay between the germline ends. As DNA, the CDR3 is TGTGCCTGGTCGCGACAGATCACTGAAGCTTTCTTT. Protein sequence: CAWSRQITEAFF.

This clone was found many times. CDR3 DNA: TGTGCCAGCAGCTTAGTCTCGACAGGGAAGTCGGGCAATGAGCAGTTCTTC. Residues: CASSLVSTGKSGNEQFF. The V gene is TRBV7-9, the J gene TRBJ2-1; 7 bases map to TRBD1. CDR3 length: 17 residues. V was clipped by 1 base and J by 6 bases; unmatched bases: 12. Germline CDR1 SEHNR, CDR2 FQNEAQ (reference sequence).

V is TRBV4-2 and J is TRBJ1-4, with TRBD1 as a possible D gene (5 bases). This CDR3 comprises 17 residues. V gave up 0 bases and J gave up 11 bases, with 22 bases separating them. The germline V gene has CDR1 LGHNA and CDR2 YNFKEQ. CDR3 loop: CASSQEITPGRRGKLFF. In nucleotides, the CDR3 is TGTGCCAGCAGCCAAGAAATTACACCGGGGCGGCGGGGGAAACTGTTTTTT.

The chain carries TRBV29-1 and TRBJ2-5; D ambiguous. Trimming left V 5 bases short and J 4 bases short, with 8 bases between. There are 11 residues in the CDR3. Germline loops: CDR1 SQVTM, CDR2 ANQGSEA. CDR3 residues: CSVPYRETQYF. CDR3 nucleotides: TGCAGCGTTCCCTATAGAGAGACCCAGTACTTC.

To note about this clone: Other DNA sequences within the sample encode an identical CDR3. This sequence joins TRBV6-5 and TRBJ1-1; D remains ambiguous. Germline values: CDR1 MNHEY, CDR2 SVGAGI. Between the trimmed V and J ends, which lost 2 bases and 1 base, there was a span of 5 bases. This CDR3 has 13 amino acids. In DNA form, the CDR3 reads TGTGCCAGCAGTTACGGGAGGAACACTGAAGCTTTCTTT. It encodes CASSYGRNTEAFF.

The chain's CDR3 is CATSDFRLAGGRGDTQYF. CDR3 nucleotide sequence: TGTGCCACCAGTGATTTTCGGCTAGCGGGCGGTAGAGGAGATACGCAGTATTTT. The J gene is TRBJ2-3, the V gene TRBV24-1, with 8 bases lining up with TRBD2. This CDR3 has 18 residues. CDR1 and CDR2 from the germline V gene are KGHDR and SFDVKD. V lost 1 base to trimming and J lost 5 bases; unmatched junction nucleotides: 13.

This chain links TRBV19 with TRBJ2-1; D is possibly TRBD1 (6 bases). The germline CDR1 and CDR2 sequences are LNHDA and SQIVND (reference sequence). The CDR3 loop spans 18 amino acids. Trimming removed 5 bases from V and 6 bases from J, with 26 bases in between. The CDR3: CASSPRLNRVQGSNEQFF. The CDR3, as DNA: TGTGCCAGTAGTCCCCGCCTCAACAGGGTCCAGGGCAGCAATGAGCAGTTCTTC.

This CDR3 is CASSYSRAGEYGYTF. CDR3 nucleotide sequence: TGTGCCAGCAGTTACTCGAGGGCAGGGGAATATGGCTACACCTTC. The V call is TRBV6-5, the J call TRBJ1-2, with TRBD1 as a possible D gene (6 bases). The V end lost 0 bases, the J end lost 5 bases, and 13 bases lay between the germline ends. Germline loops: CDR1 MNHEY, CDR2 SVGAGI. The CDR3 covers 15 residues.

The CDR3 sequence: CASSLGLASSYEQYF. The CDR3 DNA is TGCGCCAGCAGCCTAGGGCTAGCCAGCTCCTACGAGCAGTACTTC. The chain has TRBV4-1 and TRBJ2-7; maybe TRBD2 (5 bases). Deletions cut 4 bases from V and 0 bases from J, with 13 bases between. CDR1 and CDR2 (germline): MGHRA, YSYEKL. The CDR3 length is 15 residues.

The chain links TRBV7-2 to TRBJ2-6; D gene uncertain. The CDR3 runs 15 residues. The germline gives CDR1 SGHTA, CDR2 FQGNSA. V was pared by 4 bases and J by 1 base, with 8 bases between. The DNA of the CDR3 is TGTGCCAGCAGCTGGCAACCTTCTGGGGCCAACGTCCTGACTTTC. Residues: CASSWQPSGANVLTF.

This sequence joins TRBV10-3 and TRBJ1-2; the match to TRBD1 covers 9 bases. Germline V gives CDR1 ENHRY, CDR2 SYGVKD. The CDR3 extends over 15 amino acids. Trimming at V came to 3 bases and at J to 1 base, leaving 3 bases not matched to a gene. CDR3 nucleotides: TGTGCCATCAGTGAAAGGACAGGGGATAACTATGGCTACACCTTC. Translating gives CAISERTGDNYGYTF.

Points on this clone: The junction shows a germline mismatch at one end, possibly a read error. CDR3 sequence reads: CASSPAGDSYNDQFF. CDR3 coding DNA: TGTGCCAGCAGCCCAGCGGGGGACTCCTACAATGATCAGTTCTTC. V usage is TRBV7-9 and J usage is TRBJ2-1; 8 nucleotides match TRBD2. The germline gives CDR1 SEHNR, CDR2 FQNEAQ (reference sequence). This CDR3 has 15 amino acids.

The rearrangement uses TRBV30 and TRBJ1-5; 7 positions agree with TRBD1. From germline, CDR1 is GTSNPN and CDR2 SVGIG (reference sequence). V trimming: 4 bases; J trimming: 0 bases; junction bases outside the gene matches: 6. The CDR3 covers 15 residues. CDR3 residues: CAWKPGGNSNQPQHF. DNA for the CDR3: TGTGCCTGGAAGCCAGGGGGTAATAGCAATCAGCCCCAGCATTTT.

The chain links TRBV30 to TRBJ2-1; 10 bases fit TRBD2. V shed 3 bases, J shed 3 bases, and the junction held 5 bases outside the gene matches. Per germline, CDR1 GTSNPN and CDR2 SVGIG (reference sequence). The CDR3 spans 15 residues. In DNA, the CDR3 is TGTGCCTGGAGCCTTAAGCGGGAGGGCTACAATGAGCAGTTCTTC. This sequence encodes CAWSLKREGYNEQFF.

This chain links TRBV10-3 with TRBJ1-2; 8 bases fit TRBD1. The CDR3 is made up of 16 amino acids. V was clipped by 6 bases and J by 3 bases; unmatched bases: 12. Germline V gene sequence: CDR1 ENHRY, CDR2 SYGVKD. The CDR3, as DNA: TGTGCCATCAGCACAAGCCCACAGGGGGGACACTATGGCTACACCTTC. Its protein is CAISTSPQGGHYGYTF.